This T cell receptor (beta chain) was observed in a study of blood T cell repertoires in COVID-19. The wider study: Specimens from acute and convalescent COVID-19 originated in the United States, Italy and Spain. The analysed material was cDNA or gDNA that came from T cells, B-cell-depleted T cells, or PBMCs.

This table comes from immunoSEQ multiplex PCR, and its TCRdb copy is limited to in-frame clones, with some not included. This sample has roughly 200,000 clones, with 70% to 90% found just once. Germline V gene data show CDR1 as MDHEN and CDR2 as SYDVKM. J gave up 0 bases and V 4 bases, and 8 bases lay outside the gene matches. CDR3 size: 16 residues. Sequenced material: peripheral blood. The receptor comes from a man aged 60 to 75 with acute or convalescent COVID-19. V usage is TRBV28 and J usage is TRBJ1-2; 7 bases line up with TRBD1. As DNA, the CDR3 is TGTGCCAGCAGTTCGTACACAGGGGAGGCTAACTATGGCTACACCTTC. It codes for CASSSYTGEANYGYTF.